These 9 T cell receptor beta chains were sequenced from one sample in a study of molecular identifiers for immune sequencing clone quantification. TCRdb re-analysed the PCR reads in MiXCR, keeping a single row per CDR3 protein. The sample lists about 320,000 distinct CDR3 sequences; around 21% were seen once. The sample comprised naive CD8+ T cells from blood, with Jurkat cell RNA spiked in. Subset meaning: FACS-sorted CD8+CD4-CCR7+CD45RA+ naive T cells. The receptors derive from a human donor in good health. Some libraries in this study had Jurkat cell RNA spiked in.

This clonotype has ten or more counts. This chain connects TRBV20-1 to TRBJ2-7, with 9 bases fitting TRBD2. The CDR3 sequence is 14 residues long. Looked up from germline, CDR1 is DFQATT and CDR2 is SNEGSKA (reference sequence). Germline trimming cut 6 bases from V and 0 bases from J; bases unmatched to any gene: 6. In nucleotides, the CDR3 is TGCAGTGCGAGACTAGCGGAGAGCTCCTACGAGCAGTACTTC. It is translated as CSARLAESSYEQYF.

The table lists this clonotype with many counts. The chain carries TRBV5-1 and TRBJ1-2, with 7 bases fitting TRBD1. The CDR3 has 15 amino acids. Germline CDR1 and CDR2: SGHRS and YFSETQ. J lost 2 bases, V lost 4 bases, and 8 bases had no gene match. Here the CDR3 reads CASSIGGPNNYGYTF. DNA for the CDR3: TGCGCCAGCAGCATAGGGGGCCCCAACAACTATGGCTACACCTTC.

This chain links TRBV11-2 with TRBJ1-5, with unresolved D. This CDR3 is 14 amino acids long. Germline values: CDR1 SGHAT, CDR2 FQNNGV. V was cut by 2 bases and J by 11 bases, with 16 bases left in between. CDR3 nucleotide sequence: TGTGCCAGCAGCTTATCAGCCGACCCATTGACCCAGCATTTT. This codes for CASSLSADPLTQHF.

This clonotype was observed a handful of times. The germline gene is not matched at one end of the junction; a read error may be the cause. This chain uses TRBV11-1 with TRBJ2-5; the D is unclear. The length of the CDR3 is 13 residues. In germline, CDR1 is SGHAT, CDR2 FQDESV (reference sequence). As DNA, the CDR3 is TGTGCCGGCAGTACTCGATGGGGTGAGACCCAGTACTTC. It yields the protein CAGSTRWGETQYF.

This clonotype has at least ten counts. V is TRBV6-2 or TRBV6-3 and J is TRBJ2-5; perhaps TRBD1 as D (6 bases). CDR1 MNHEY and CDR2 SVGEGT come from the germline V gene. This CDR3 has 15 amino acids. V lost 3 bases and J 5 bases, leaving 16 bases between the germline ends. The CDR3 here is CASSYLPDRGETQYF. The CDR3 region has the DNA TGTGCCAGCAGTTATCTCCCGGACAGAGGGGAGACCCAGTACTTC.

This clonotype was picked up many times. The chain combines TRBV7-2 with TRBJ1-2; a possible D gene is TRBD1 (5 bases). This CDR3 comprises 14 residues. Trimming took off 5 bases at V and 5 bases at J, with 15 bases between the two ends. Germline V CDR1 and CDR2: SGHTA, FQGNSA. CDR3 sequence: CASSRITQDYGYTF. The DNA for the CDR3 is TGTGCCAGCAGCCGTATAACACAGGATTATGGCTACACCTTC.

As to this clonotype: A much larger clone lies a single base off, so this may be a read error. This chain joins TRBV13 and TRBJ1-1, with unresolved D. Germline V gene sequence: CDR1 PRHDT, CDR2 FYEKMQ (reference sequence). CDR3 length: 14 residues. In DNA, the CDR3 is TGTGCCAGCAAAGGTTATGTTGAGGGCACTGAAGCTCTCTTT. Translation: CASKGYVEGTEALF.

This clonotype occurred many times. V usage is TRBV30 and J usage is TRBJ2-3; a weak D match, TRBD1 (6 bases). Germline loops: CDR1 GTSNPN, CDR2 SVGIG (reference sequence). The ends were cut back, 0 bases at V and 0 bases at J, with 10 bases in the middle. CDR3 length equals 15 residues. The chain's CDR3 is CAWSVGAQSTDTQYF. The CDR3, as DNA: TGTGCCTGGAGTGTGGGGGCCCAAAGCACAGATACGCAGTATTTT.

This clonotype was seen repeatedly, ten times or more. The genes are TRBV30 and TRBJ2-2; D is ambiguous. V lost 8 bases to trimming and J lost 5 bases, with 12 bases between them. CDR3 length equals 12 residues. CDR1 GTSNPN and CDR2 SVGIG come from the germline V gene (reference sequence). The CDR3 DNA follows: TGTGCCGGCCCTGGACGGACCGGGGAGCTGTTTTTT. Translating gives CAGPGRTGELFF.